The 22 T cell receptor beta chains below were found in one sample sequenced in a study of vaccination effects on CD4 cells after COVID-19. These receptors lack a known antigen. Antigen-specific CD4+ T cells were expanded with viral peptide pools in the ViraFEST assay before sequencing. Following culture for approximately ten days, CD4+ T cells were isolated. No vaccinee had earlier SARS-CoV-2 infection, and nucleocapsid antibodies were negative. The table came from immunoSEQ multiplex PCR; TCRdb's copy has only in-frame clones and leaves some out. This sample has about 28,000 clones, with under 85% found just once. Source: CD4+ T cells from PBMCs cultured with SARS-CoV-2 spike peptides, taken before COVID-19 vaccination. These receptors were obtained from a human donor who received a COVID-19 vaccine.

The chain links TRBV11-3 to TRBJ2-1; 9 bases line up with TRBD1. CDR3 length equals 13 residues. The V gene's germline CDR1 is SGHNT and CDR2 YENEEA. The junction had 1 base not matched to a gene; V was cut back by 4 bases and J by 6 bases. CDR3 in amino acids: CASSSGQGNEQFF. CDR3 in DNA: TGTGCCAGCAGCTCGGGACAGGGCAATGAGCAGTTCTTC.

This chain uses TRBV7-2 with TRBJ2-3; D remains unclear. Germline V CDR1 and CDR2: SGHTA, FQGNSA. CDR3 length: 12 amino acids. Trimming left V 4 bases short and J 1 base short, with 3 bases between. The CDR3 bases are TGTGCCAGCAGCTCCCGCACAGATACGCAGTATTTT. Translated, it gives CASSSRTDTQYF.

In its sample, this clone was seen a few times. The gene calls are TRBV28 and TRBJ1-2, with a possible D match to TRBD1 (5 bases). Trimming stripped 7 bases from V and 8 bases from J, with 14 bases between. CDR1 is MDHEN, CDR2 SYDVKM, per germline. The CDR3 extends over 12 amino acids. DNA for the CDR3: TGTGCCAGCACTCACTGGCAGGGAGGCTACACCTTC. It is translated as CASTHWQGGYTF.

This clone has only a few counts. This chain connects TRBV27 to TRBJ2-1; 12 nucleotides align to TRBD2. With V trimmed by 2 bases and J by 7 bases, 9 bases remained unmatched. CDR1 is MNHEY, CDR2 SMNVEV, per germline (reference sequence). This CDR3 is 17 amino acids long. The CDR3 nucleotides read TGTGCCAGCAGTTTACCTAGGACTAGCGGGGATGTTAATGAGCAGTTCTTC. It is translated as CASSLPRTSGDVNEQFF.

This clone was seen a few times. This chain connects TRBV7-2 to TRBJ1-3; D is uncertain. Trimming shortened V by 2 bases and J by 0 bases, and 8 bases separated the two germline ends. CDR1 is SGHTA and CDR2 is FQGNSA in the germline V gene. This CDR3 has 15 amino acids. CDR3 coding DNA: TGTGCCAGCAGCTTAATTGGGTTCTCTGGAAACACCATATATTTT. This translates into CASSLIGFSGNTIYF.

This chain uses TRBV5-4 with TRBJ1-1, with D tentatively TRBD1 (5 bases). With 4 bases removed from V and 3 bases from J, the gap between germline ends came to 13 bases. CDR3 size: 14 residues. Germline CDR1 and CDR2: SGHNT and YYREEE (reference sequence). CDR3 sequence: CASSAPGPDTEAFF. The DNA of the CDR3 is TGTGCCAGCAGCGCCCCGGGACCGGACACTGAAGCTTTCTTT.

The V call is TRBV6-6, the J call TRBJ1-5; the D gene is possibly TRBD1 (5 bases). Trimming took off 0 bases at V and 0 bases at J, with 9 bases between the two ends. CDR3 length: 16 amino acids. Germline lookup yields CDR1 MNHNY and CDR2 SVGAGI (reference sequence). CDR3 amino acids: CASSYSVGASNQPQHF. The CDR3 nucleotides are TGTGCCAGCAGTTACTCGGTAGGGGCTAGCAATCAGCCCCAGCATTTT.

The J gene is TRBJ2-2, the V gene TRBV7-9; D is unresolved. The CDR3 runs 15 residues. Germline V lookup: CDR1 SEHNR, CDR2 FQNEAQ (reference sequence). The V end lost 7 bases, the J end lost 4 bases, and 16 bases lay between the germline ends. Here the CDR3 reads CASTKVAWGTGELFF. The CDR3 DNA sequence: TGTGCCAGCACCAAAGTCGCTTGGGGCACCGGGGAGCTGTTTTTT.

The rearrangement uses TRBV19 and TRBJ2-7, with D perhaps being TRBD1 or TRBD2 (5 bases each). The V end was cut by 8 bases, the J end by 1 base, with 18 bases between. The CDR3 totals 15 residues. From germline, CDR1 is LNHDA and CDR2 SQIVND (reference sequence). CDR3 sequence reads: CASSDNRDGSYEQYF. The CDR3 bases are TGTGCCAGTTCGGATAACCGGGACGGATCCTACGAGCAGTACTTC.

This clone was observed a few times. This sequence joins TRBV9 and TRBJ2-1; 8 bases agree with TRBD2. The CDR3 has 18 residues. Losses at the gene ends were 0 bases for V and 4 bases for J; bases not matched to a gene: 12. In germline, CDR1 is SGDLS, CDR2 YYNGEE. DNA for the CDR3: TGTGCCAGCAGCGTAGCTGTCCCAGGACTAGCAGGTTACAATGAGCAGTTCTTC. Its protein product is CASSVAVPGLAGYNEQFF.

The rearrangement uses TRBV11-2 and TRBJ2-6, with 8 bases lining up with TRBD2. Trimming at V came to 4 bases and at J to 1 base, leaving 6 bases not matched to a gene. The germline V gene has CDR1 SGHAT and CDR2 FQNNGV. This CDR3 spans 17 amino acids. Here the CDR3 DNA reads TGTGCCAGCAGCTCGGGACTAGGGCGTTCTGGGGCCAACGTCCTGACTTTC. Residues: CASSSGLGRSGANVLTF.

The V and J genes are TRBV27 and TRBJ1-2, with D perhaps matching TRBD1 (6 bases). The CDR3 sequence is 13 residues long. Germline CDR1 and CDR2: MNHEY and SMNVEV (reference sequence). V was shortened by 5 bases and J by 8 bases, with 15 bases between the two germline ends. CDR3 coding DNA: TGTGCCAGCAGTACCCCCTGGGGGGCCGGCTACACCTTC. Translated, it gives CASSTPWGAGYTF.

The rearrangement uses TRBV18 and TRBJ1-1, with 8 bases matching TRBD1. Germline CDR1 is KGHSH and CDR2 is LQKENI. Germline trimming cut 6 bases from V and 3 bases from J; bases unmatched to any gene: 9. This CDR3 has 15 amino acids. CDR3 in amino acids: CASSLLQGGDTEAFF. DNA of the CDR3: TGTGCCAGCTCCCTTCTACAGGGGGGGGACACTGAAGCTTTCTTT.

This sequence joins TRBV25-1 and TRBJ2-3; TRBD2 agrees at 8 bases. J gave up 7 bases and V 8 bases, and 8 bases lay outside the gene matches. The CDR3 has 13 residues. Germline V gives CDR1 MGHDK, CDR2 SYGVNS. This CDR3 reads CASLGGGGHTQYF. CDR3 sequence (DNA): TGTGCCAGCCTCGGGGGGGGAGGACATACGCAGTATTTT.

This clone was detected only a few times. V is TRBV11-2 and J is TRBJ1-3; D possibly corresponds to TRBD1 (5 bases). CDR3 length: 14 residues. The V gene's germline CDR1 is SGHAT and CDR2 FQNNGV. Trimming removed 5 bases at V and 4 bases at J, with 12 bases between. The CDR3 sequence is CASSPRGGGNTIYF. DNA of the CDR3: TGTGCCAGCAGCCCTCGGGGGGGAGGAAACACCATATATTTT.

The rearrangement joins TRBV6-5 to TRBJ2-2, with D perhaps matching TRBD2 (8 bases). The CDR3 extends over 15 amino acids. V lost 7 bases, J lost 0 bases, and 12 bases lay in between. Per the germline V gene, CDR1 is MNHEY and CDR2 is SVGAGI. CDR3 DNA: TGTGCCAGCACGGGAGGGGGCGCGAACACCGGGGAGCTGTTTTTT. Protein product: CASTGGGANTGELFF.

The rearrangement uses TRBV5-4 and TRBJ1-5; TRBD1 is a possible D gene (5 bases). Germline CDR1 is SGHNT and CDR2 is YYREEE (reference sequence). The ends were cut back, 8 bases at V and 0 bases at J, with 12 bases in the middle. The CDR3 extends over 14 amino acids. The CDR3, as DNA: TGTGCCAGTAGCGACAGCCGTAGCAATCAGCCCCAGCATTTT. This gives the protein CASSDSRSNQPQHF.

The CDR3 protein is CASSPQGLAGALETQYF. The DNA for the CDR3 is TGTGCCAGCTCACCCCAAGGACTAGCGGGAGCCCTGGAGACCCAGTACTTC. V and J are TRBV18 and TRBJ2-5; 13 positions agree with TRBD2. The CDR3 totals 17 residues. The germline V gene has CDR1 KGHSH and CDR2 LQKENI. V trimming: 3 bases; J trimming: 5 bases; junction bases outside the gene matches: 9.

The chain carries TRBV6-4 and TRBJ2-5; D is unclear. Germline values: CDR1 MRHNA, CDR2 SNTAGT. The V and J ends lost 5 bases and 4 bases respectively, with 17 bases between them. The CDR3 runs 15 residues. CDR3 residues: CASSPRVGIGETQYF. The DNA of the CDR3 is TGTGCCAGCAGTCCCCGGGTGGGAATCGGAGAGACCCAGTACTTC.

This rearrangement joins TRBV27 to TRBJ2-1; no clear D gene. V lost 7 bases, J lost 0 bases, and 13 bases lay in between. CDR1 MNHEY and CDR2 SMNVEV come from the germline V gene (reference sequence). The CDR3 is 15 residues long. CDR3 DNA sequence: TGTGCCAGCACCCCGGCGGCGAGCTCCTACAATGAGCAGTTCTTC. It is translated as CASTPAASSYNEQFF.

This clone was seen a handful of times. The CDR3 region has the DNA TGCGCCAGCAGCCAAGATGGGACAGGCCTCTATGGCTACACCTTC. Protein: CASSQDGTGLYGYTF. The chain links TRBV4-1 to TRBJ1-2, with TRBD1 matching 8 bases. CDR3 length equals 15 residues. Germline trimming cut 0 bases from V and 4 bases from J; bases unmatched to any gene: 4. CDR1 and CDR2 from the germline V gene are MGHRA and YSYEKL.

Turning to this clone: One end of the junction fails to match germline, which may point to a read error. The chain is built from TRBV7-7 and TRBJ2-1; D may be TRBD1 or TRBD2 (5 bases each). Germline V gene data show CDR1 as SSHAT and CDR2 as FNYEAQ (reference sequence). The CDR3 consists of 15 residues. Here the CDR3 DNA reads TGTGCTAGCAGCTATGGGACGGTCTCCTACAATGAGCAGTTCTTC. It encodes CASSYGTVSYNEQFF.